This T cell receptor (beta chain) was profiled in a study of cytomegalovirus exposure and HLA in healthy donors. As for the study in general: The approximately 120 validation repertoires were reported in a later analysis to have been generated on the same platform as the 666 first-cohort repertoires.

Sequenced by immunoSEQ multiplex PCR; TCRdb stores in-frame clones only, minus some. Counted here are about 200,000 clones, around 80% occurring once; the ten biggest clones make up less than 1.5%. The germline gives CDR1 SQVTM, CDR2 ANQGSEA. Trimming left V 3 bases short and J 6 bases short, with 3 bases between. The CDR3 extends over 10 amino acids. The sequenced material came from PBMCs. The genes are TRBV29-1 and TRBJ2-1, with D uncertain. The receptor was isolated from a woman aged 25 to 39 in good health and CMV-seronegative. Here the CDR3 DNA reads TGCAGCGTTGAGGCCAATGAGCAGTTCTTC. Translating it yields CSVEANEQFF.